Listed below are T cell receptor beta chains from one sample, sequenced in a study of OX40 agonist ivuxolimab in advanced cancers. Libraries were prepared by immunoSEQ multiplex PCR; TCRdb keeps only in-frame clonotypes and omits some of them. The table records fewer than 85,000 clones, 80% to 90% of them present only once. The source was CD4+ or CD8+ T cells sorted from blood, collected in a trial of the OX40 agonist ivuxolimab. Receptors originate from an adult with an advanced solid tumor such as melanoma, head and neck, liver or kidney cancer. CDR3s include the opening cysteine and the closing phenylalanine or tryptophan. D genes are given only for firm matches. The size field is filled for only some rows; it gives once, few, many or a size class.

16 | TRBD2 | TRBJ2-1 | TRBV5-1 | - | CASSLVGLAGNNEQFF | TGCGCCAGCAGCTTGGTGGGTCTAGCGGGGAACAATGAGCAGTTCTTC
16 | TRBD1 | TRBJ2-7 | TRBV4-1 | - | CASSQAVGQTSYEQYF | TGCGCCAGCAGCCAAGCCGTGGGACAGACCTCCTACGAGCAGTACTTC
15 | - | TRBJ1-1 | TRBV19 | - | CASSIDLSGSTEAFF | TGTGCCAGTAGTATAGATCTGAGTGGGAGCACTGAAGCTTTCTTT
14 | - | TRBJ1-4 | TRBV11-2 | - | CASSPGGGNEKLFF | TGTGCCAGCAGCCCGGGAGGGGGGAATGAAAAACTGTTTTTT
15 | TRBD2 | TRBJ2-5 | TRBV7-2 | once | CASSDSGGRPETQYF | TGTGCCAGCAGCGATAGCGGGGGGCGCCCGGAGACCCAGTACTTC
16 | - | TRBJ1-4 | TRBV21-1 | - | CASSKGPTGYNEKLFF | TGTGCCAGCAGCAAAGGGCCGACGGGCTATAATGAAAAACTGTTTTTT
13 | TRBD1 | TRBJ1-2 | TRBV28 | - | CASSLRGLGGYTF | TGTGCCAGCAGTTTAAGGGGGCTGGGTGGCTACACCTTC
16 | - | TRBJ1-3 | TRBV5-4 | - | CASSLEPAPLGNTIYF | TGTGCCAGCAGCTTGGAACCAGCTCCCCTAGGAAACACCATATATTTT
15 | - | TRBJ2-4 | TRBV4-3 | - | CASSLGLQPQNIQYF | TGCGCCAGCAGCCTCGGACTGCAACCCCAAAACATTCAGTACTTC
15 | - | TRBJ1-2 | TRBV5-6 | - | CASSSQYGNSYGYTF | TGTGCCAGCAGCTCCCAATACGGGAACTCTTATGGCTACACCTTC
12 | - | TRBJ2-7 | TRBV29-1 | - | CSVGPGELEQYF | TGCAGCGTAGGGCCAGGGGAGCTGGAGCAGTACTTC
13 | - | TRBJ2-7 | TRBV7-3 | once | CASSSQSGSEQYF | TGTGCCAGCAGCTCTCAAAGCGGAAGCGAGCAGTACTTC
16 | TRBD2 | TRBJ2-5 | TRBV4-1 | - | CASSQVRTSGGETQYF | TGCGCCAGCAGCCAAGTCCGGACTAGCGGGGGAGAGACCCAGTACTTC
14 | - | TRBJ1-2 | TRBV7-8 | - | CASSVERPGFGYTF | TGTGCCAGCTCCGTCGAACGCCCCGGTTTTGGCTACACCTTC
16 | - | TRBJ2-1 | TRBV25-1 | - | CASSPESGRAYNEQFF | TGTGCCAGCAGTCCAGAGAGCGGGCGGGCCTACAATGAGCAGTTCTTC
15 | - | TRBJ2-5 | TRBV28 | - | CASSPPTDSRRTQYF | TGTGCCAGCAGCCCACCCACCGACAGCCGCCGGACCCAGTACTTC
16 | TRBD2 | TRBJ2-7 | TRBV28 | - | CASSPFLAGDSYEQYF | TGTGCCAGCAGTCCATTCTTAGCGGGGGACTCCTACGAGCAGTACTTC
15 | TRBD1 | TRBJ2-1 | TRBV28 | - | CASREMGQGDDEQFF | TGTGCCAGCCGTGAAATGGGACAGGGTGACGATGAGCAGTTCTTC
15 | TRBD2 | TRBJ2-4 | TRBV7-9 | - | CASSLVAGTSGIQYF | TGTGCCAGCAGCTTAGTCGCCGGGACTAGCGGGATTCAGTACTTC
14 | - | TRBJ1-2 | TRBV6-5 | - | CASSAEKANYGYTF | TGTGCCAGCAGTGCAGAGAAGGCTAACTATGGCTACACCTTC
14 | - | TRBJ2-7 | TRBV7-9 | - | CASKTETSSYEQYF | TGTGCCAGCAAAACAGAGACGAGCTCCTACGAGCAGTACTTC
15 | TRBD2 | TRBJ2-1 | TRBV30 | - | CAWKLGGTIRNEQFF | TGTGCCTGGAAACTCGGCGGGACTATCCGCAATGAGCAGTTCTTC